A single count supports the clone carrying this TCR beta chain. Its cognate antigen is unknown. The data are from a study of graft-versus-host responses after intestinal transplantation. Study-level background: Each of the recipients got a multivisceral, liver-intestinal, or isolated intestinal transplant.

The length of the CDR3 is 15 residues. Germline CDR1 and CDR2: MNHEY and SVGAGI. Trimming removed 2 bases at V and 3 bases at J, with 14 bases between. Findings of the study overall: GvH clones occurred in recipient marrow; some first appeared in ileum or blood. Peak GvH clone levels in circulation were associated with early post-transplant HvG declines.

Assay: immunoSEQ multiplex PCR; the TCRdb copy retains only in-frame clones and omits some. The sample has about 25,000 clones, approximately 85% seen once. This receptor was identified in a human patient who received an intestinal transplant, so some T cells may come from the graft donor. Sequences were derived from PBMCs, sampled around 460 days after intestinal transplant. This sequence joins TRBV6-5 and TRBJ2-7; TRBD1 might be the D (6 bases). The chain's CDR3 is CASSYLTGSHYEQYF. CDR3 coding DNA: TGTGCCAGCAGTTACCTAACAGGGTCCCACTACGAGCAGTACTTC.